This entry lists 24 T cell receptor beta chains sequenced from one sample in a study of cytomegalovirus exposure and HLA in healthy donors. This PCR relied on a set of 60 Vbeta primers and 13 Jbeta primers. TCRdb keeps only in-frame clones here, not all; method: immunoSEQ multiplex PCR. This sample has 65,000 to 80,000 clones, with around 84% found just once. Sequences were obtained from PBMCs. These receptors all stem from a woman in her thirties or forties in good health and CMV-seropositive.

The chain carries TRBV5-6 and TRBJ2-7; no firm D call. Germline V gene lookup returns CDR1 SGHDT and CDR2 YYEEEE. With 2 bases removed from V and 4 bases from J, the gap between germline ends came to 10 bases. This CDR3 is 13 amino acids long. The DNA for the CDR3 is TGTGCCAGCAGCTTTATGGAGATATACGAGCAGTACTTC. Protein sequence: CASSFMEIYEQYF.

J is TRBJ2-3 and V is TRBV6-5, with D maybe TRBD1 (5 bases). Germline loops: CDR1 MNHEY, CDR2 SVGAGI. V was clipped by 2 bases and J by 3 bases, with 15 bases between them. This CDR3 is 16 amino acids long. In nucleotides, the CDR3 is TGTGCCAGCAGTTACAGGGGTGCGTTGGGTACAGATACGCAGTATTTT. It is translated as CASSYRGALGTDTQYF.

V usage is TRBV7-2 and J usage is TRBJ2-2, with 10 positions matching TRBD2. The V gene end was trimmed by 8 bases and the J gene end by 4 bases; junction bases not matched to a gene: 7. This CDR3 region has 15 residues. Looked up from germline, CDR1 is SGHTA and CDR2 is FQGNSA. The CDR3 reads CASGFSGGTTGELFF. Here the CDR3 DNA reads TGTGCCAGCGGATTTAGCGGGGGGACCACCGGGGAGCTGTTTTTT. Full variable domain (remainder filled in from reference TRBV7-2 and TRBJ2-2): GAGVSQSPSNKVTEKGKDVELRCDPISGHTALYWYRQSLGQGLEFLIYFQGNSAPDKSGLPSDRFSAERTGGSVSTLTIQRTQQEDSAVYLCASGFSGGTTGELFFGEGSRLTVL.

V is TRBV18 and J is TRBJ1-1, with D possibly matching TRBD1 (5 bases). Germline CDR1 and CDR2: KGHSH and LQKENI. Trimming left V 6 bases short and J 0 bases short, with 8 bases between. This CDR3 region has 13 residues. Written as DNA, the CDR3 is TGTGCCAGCTCGGGGGGGGTGAACACTGAAGCTTTCTTT. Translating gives CASSGGVNTEAFF.

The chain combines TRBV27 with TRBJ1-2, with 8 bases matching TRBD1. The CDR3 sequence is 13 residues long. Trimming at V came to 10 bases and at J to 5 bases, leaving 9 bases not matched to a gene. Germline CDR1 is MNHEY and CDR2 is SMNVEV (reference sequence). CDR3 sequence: CAIPTGGAYGYTF. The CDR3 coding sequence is TGTGCCATTCCCACAGGGGGAGCTTATGGCTACACCTTC.

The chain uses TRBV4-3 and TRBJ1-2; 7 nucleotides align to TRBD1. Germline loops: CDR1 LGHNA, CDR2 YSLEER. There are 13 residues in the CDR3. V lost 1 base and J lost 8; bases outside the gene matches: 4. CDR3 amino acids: CASSQVGQRGYTF. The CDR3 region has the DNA TGCGCCAGCAGCCAAGTGGGACAGCGGGGCTACACCTTC.

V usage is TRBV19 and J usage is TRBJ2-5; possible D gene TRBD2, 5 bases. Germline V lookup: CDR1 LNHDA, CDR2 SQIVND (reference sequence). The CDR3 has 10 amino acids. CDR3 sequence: CAAGRETQYF. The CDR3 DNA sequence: TGTGCAGCTGGGAGAGAGACCCAGTACTTC.

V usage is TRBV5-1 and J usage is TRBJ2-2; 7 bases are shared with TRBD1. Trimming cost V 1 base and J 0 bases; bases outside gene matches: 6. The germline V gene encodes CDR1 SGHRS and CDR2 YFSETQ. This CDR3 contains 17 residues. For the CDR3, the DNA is TGCGCCAGCAGCTTGAAAGCCGGGACAGCGAACACCGGGGAGCTGTTTTTT. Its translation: CASSLKAGTANTGELFF.

Here the CDR3 DNA reads TGTGCCACCAGCAGAGAGATCGGGATAGGGACAGGGGGCGATGAGCAGTTCTTC. Amino acids: CATSREIGIGTGGDEQFF. The genes are TRBV15 and TRBJ2-1, with TRBD1 matching 12 bases. CDR1 is LNHNV and CDR2 is YYDKDF in the germline V gene (reference sequence). V shed 0 bases and J 8 bases; nucleotides not matched to a gene: 11. The CDR3 runs 18 residues. The full variable domain, its missing parts supplied by reference TRBV15 and TRBJ2-1, is DAMVIQNPRYQVTQFGKPVTLSCSQTLNHNVMYWYQQKSSQAPKLLFHYYDKDFNNEADTPDNFQSRRPNTSFCFLDIRSPGLGDTAMYLCATSREIGIGTGGDEQFFGPGTRLTVL.

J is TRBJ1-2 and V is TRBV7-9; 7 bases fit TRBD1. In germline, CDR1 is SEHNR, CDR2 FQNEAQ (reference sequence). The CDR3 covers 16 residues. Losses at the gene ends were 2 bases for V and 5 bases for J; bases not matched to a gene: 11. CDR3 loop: CASSLLLIQGLYGYTF. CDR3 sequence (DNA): TGTGCCAGCAGCTTACTGCTCATACAGGGGTTATATGGCTACACCTTC.

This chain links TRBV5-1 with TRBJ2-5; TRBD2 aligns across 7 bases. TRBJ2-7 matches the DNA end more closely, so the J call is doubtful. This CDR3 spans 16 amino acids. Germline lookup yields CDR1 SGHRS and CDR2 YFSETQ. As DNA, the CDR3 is TGCGCCAGCAGCTTGGTCCGCGGACTAGGGACTAACGAGCAGTACTTC. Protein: CASSLVRGLGTNEQYF.

The CDR3 DNA is TGTGCCAGCAGTAAATCTCTCTCTGGGGCCAACGTCCTGACTTTC. Residues: CASSKSLSGANVLTF. V usage is TRBV25-1 and J usage is TRBJ2-6; no clear D. V gave up 5 bases and J gave up 0 bases, with 8 bases separating them. Germline-derived CDR1 and CDR2 are MGHDK and SYGVNS. The CDR3 is 15 residues long. Full variable domain (missing parts from reference TRBV25-1 and TRBJ2-6): EADIYQTPRYLVIGTGKKITLECSQTMGHDKMYWYQQDPGMELHLIHYSYGVNSTEKGDLSSESTVSRIRTEHFPLTLESARPSHTSQYLCASSKSLSGANVLTFGAGSRLTVL.

CDR3 bases: TGCGCCAGCAGCACAGGGAGCTCTGGAAACACCATATATTTT. Residues: CASSTGSSGNTIYF. The chain recombines TRBV5-1 with TRBJ1-3; D possibly corresponds to TRBD1 (6 bases). Germline V lookup: CDR1 SGHRS, CDR2 YFSETQ. CDR3 length equals 14 residues. The V end lost 4 bases, the J end lost 0 bases, and 8 bases lay between the germline ends.

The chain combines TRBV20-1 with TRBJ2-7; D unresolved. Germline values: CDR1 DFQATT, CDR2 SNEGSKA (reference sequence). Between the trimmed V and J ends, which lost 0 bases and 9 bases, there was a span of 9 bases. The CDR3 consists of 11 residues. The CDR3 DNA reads TGCAGTGCTAGAGATAGCCTATGGCAGTACTTC. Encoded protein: CSARDSLWQYF.

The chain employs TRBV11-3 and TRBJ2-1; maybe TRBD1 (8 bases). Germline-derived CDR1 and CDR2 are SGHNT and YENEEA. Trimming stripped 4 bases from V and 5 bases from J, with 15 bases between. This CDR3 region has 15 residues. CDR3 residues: CASSSDRGGHNEQFF. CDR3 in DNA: TGTGCCAGCAGCTCCGACAGGGGAGGGCACAATGAGCAGTTCTTC.

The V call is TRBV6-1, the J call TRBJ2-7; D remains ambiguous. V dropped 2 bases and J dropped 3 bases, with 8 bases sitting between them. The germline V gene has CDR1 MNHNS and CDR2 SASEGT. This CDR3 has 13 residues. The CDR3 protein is CASSESADYEQYF. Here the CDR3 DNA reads TGTGCCAGCAGTGAATCGGCGGACTACGAGCAGTACTTC.

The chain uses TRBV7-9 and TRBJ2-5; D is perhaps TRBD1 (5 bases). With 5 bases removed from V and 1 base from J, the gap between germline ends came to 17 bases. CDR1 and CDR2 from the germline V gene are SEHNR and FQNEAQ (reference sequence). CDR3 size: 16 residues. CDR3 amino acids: CASSLGAGNSQETQYF. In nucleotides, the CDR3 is TGTGCCAGCAGCCTAGGGGCAGGGAACTCCCAAGAGACCCAGTACTTC.

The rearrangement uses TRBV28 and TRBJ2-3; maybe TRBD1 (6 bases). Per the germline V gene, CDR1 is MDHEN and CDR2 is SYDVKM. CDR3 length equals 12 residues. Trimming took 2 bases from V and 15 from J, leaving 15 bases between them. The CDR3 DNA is TGTGCCAGCAGTTTAGCCGGACAGCCTGGATATTTT. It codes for CASSLAGQPGYF.

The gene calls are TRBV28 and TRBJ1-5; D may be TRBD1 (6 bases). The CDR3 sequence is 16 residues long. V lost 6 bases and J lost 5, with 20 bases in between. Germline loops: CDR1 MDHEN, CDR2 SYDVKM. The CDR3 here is CASRYGGQPGDQPQHF. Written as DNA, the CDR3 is TGTGCCAGCAGGTACGGGGGGCAACCGGGTGATCAGCCCCAGCATTTT.

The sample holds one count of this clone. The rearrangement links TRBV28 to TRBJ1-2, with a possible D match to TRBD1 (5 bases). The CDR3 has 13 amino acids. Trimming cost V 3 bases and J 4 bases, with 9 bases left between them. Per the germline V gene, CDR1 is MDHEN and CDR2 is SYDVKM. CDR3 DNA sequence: TGTGCCAGCAGTTTCGACAGCTTCTATGGCTACACCTTC. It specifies CASSFDSFYGYTF.

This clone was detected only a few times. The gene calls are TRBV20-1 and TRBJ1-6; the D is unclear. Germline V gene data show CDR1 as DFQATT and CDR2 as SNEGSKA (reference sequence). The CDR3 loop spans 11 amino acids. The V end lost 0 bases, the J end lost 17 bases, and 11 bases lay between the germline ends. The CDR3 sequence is CSAREGGRFHF. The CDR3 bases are TGCAGTGCTAGAGAAGGAGGACGGTTCCACTTT.

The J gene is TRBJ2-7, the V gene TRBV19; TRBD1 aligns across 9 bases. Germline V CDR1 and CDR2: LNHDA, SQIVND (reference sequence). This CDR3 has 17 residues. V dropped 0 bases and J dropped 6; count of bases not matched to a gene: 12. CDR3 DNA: TGTGCCAGTAGTATAGATTCCTCCGGGACAGGGTTCGTCGAGCAGTACTTC. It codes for CASSIDSSGTGFVEQYF.

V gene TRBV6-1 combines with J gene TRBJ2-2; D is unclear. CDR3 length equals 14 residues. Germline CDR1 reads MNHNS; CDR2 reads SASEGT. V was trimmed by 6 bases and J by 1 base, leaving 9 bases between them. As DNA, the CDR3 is TGTGCCAGCAGCGCCGCAGGGAACACCGGGGAGCTGTTTTTT. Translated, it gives CASSAAGNTGELFF.

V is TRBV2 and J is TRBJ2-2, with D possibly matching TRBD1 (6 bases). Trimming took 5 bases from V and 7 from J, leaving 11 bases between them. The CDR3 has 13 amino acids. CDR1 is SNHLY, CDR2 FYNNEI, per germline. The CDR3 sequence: CASSLQGSGELFF. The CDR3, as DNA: TGTGCCAGCAGTTTACAGGGAAGCGGGGAGCTGTTTTTT.